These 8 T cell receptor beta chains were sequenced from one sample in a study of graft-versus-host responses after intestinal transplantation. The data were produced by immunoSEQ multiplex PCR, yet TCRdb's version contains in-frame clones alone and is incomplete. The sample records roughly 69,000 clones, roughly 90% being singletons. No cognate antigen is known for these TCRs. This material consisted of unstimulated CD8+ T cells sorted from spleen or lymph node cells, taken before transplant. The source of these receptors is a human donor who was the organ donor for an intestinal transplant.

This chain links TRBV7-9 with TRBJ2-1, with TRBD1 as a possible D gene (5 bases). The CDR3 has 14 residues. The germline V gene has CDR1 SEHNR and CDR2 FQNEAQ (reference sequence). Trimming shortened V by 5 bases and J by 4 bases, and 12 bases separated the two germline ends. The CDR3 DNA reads TGTGCCAGCAGCACGTGGACACGGTACAATGAGCAGTTCTTC. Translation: CASSTWTRYNEQFF.

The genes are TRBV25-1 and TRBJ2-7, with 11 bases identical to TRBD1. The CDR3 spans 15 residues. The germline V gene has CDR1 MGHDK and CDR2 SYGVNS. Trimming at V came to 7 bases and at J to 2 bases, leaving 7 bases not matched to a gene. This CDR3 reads CASTIGTGGTYEQYF. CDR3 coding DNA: TGTGCCAGCACGATAGGGACAGGGGGTACCTACGAGCAGTACTTC.

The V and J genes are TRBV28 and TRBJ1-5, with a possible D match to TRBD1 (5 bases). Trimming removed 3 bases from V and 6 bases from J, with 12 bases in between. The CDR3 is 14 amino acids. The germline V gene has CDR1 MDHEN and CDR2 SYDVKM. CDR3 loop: CASSFFHRSQPQHF. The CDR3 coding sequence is TGTGCCAGCAGTTTCTTCCACAGGAGTCAGCCCCAGCATTTT.

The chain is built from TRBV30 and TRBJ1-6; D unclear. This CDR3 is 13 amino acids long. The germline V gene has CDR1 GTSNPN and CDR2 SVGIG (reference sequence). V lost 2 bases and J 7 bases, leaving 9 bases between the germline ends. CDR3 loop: CAWSSTGNSPLHF. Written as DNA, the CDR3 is TGTGCCTGGAGTTCGACGGGGAATTCACCCCTCCACTTT. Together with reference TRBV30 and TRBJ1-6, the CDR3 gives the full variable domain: SQTIHQWPATLVQPVGSPLSLECTVEGTSNPNLYWYRQAAGRGLQLLFYSVGIGQISSEVPQNLSASRPQDRQFILSSKKLLLSDSGFYLCAWSSTGNSPLHFGNGTRLTVT.

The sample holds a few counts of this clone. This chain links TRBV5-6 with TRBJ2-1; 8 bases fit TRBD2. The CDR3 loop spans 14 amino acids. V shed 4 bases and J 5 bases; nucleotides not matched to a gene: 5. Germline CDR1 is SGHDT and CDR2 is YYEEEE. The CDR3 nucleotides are TGTGCCAGCAGCCCCCCGGGACTAGACAATGAGCAGTTCTTC. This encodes CASSPPGLDNEQFF.

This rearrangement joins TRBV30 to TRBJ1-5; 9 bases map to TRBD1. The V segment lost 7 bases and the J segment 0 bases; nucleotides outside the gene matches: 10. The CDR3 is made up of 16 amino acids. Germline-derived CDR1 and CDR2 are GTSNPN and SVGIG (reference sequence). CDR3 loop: CAFRTGAYYSNQPQHF. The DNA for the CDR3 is TGTGCCTTCAGGACAGGGGCCTATTATAGCAATCAGCCCCAGCATTTT.

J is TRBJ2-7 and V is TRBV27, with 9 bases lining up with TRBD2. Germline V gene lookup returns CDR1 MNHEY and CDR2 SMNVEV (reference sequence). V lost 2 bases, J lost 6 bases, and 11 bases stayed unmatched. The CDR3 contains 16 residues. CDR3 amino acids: CASSLMAGLALPEQYF. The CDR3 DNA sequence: TGTGCCAGCAGTTTAATGGCGGGACTAGCTCTCCCCGAGCAGTACTTC.

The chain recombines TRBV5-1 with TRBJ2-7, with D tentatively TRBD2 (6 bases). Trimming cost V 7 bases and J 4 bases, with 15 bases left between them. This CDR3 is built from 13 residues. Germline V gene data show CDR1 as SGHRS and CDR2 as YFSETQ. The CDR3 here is CASSGGNLYEQYF. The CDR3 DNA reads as TGCGCCAGCTCCGGGGGAAATTTGTACGAGCAGTACTTC.